This T cell receptor beta chain is from a study of OX40 agonist ivuxolimab in advanced cancers. For the wider study: Ivuxolimab was a fully human IgG2 agonistic monoclonal antibody targeting the costimulatory receptor OX40 (CD134). In the dose-escalation cohort, more than 75% of patients were male, and the mean age was roughly 60 years, with a range of about 23 to 90. The paper describes the monotherapy dose-escalation part (N of about 54 patients) of the phase I trial of ivuxolimab. Patients were allowed to have had prior anti-PD-1, anti-PD-L1 or anti-CTLA-4 therapy, and around two fifths of the dose-escalation patients had been treated with checkpoint inhibitors. Peripheral TCRbeta sequencing aimed to test whether ivuxolimab altered TCR sequence diversity and caused clonal T-cell expansion. Intravenous ivuxolimab was administered to patients every 2 weeks at six dose levels: 0.01, 0.1, 0.3, 1.5, 3 and 10 mg/kg. Partial responses occurred in three dose-escalation patients: two with cutaneous melanoma and one with hepatocellular carcinoma. Of the approximately 50 dose-escalation patients, hepatocellular carcinoma was present in about 20, melanoma in roughly 15, renal cell carcinoma in 9 and head and neck cancer in 9.

A distance of 10 bases separates the germline ends of V and J, which lose 0 bases and 5 bases respectively. Reading the germline V gene (reference sequence) gives CDR1 LNHNV and CDR2 YYDKDF. The CDR3, from cysteine to phenylalanine, totals 14 residues. Of the read, only the CDR3 DNA is kept; its 42 bases are in frame from base 1. Patients with autoimmune disease history or receiving systemic immunosuppression were excluded from the trial. Peripheral blood for TCR sequencing was collected from all dose cohorts at baseline, on cycle 4 day 1, and on cycle 7 day 1. Samples came from an open-label, multicenter, first-in-human phase I dose-escalation trial of ivuxolimab. Adults with locally advanced or metastatic melanoma, renal cell carcinoma, hepatocellular carcinoma or head and neck squamous cell carcinoma were enrolled in the trial. Before TCR sequencing, CD4+ and CD8+ T cells were separately sorted from peripheral blood.

This clone was detected only once. Its antigen target is currently unknown. Per-nucleotide qualities are absent, and no much larger clonotype sits a single base away. To sequence the TCRbeta CDR3 region, genomic DNA was isolated from the sorted cells. TCRbeta CDR3 regions were sequenced using the immunoSEQ Assay. The source is immuneACCESS, and TCRdb retained only in-frame sequences with V and J called. Part of the clones is not carried over; for the studies checked, unresolved V genes explain less than half of this, and the remainder is unexplained. In this sample the table shows about 79,000 clones, 90% of which occur a single time. Around 0.35% of the sample is in the top ten clones. Study-level results and caveats: After ivuxolimab, expanded clones were on average more numerous among CD8+ T cells than among CD4+ T cells. Which antigens the clonally expanded peripheral T cells were specific for was not determined. Partial responders in the 0.1-3.0 mg/kg groups had among the lowest normalized peripheral clonal expansion, especially among CD8+ T cells. Low levels of normalized T-cell clonal expansion were also seen in some nonresponding patients. Clonal expansion of both CD4+ and CD8+ blood T cells was observed from baseline to week 6 at doses 0.1 to 3.0 mg/kg.

The sequencing here drew on CD4+ or CD8+ T cells sorted from blood, taken in a trial of the OX40 agonist ivuxolimab. Recombination connected TRBV15 to TRBJ2-5, and possibly TRBD1, on 5 matching bases. The receptor was isolated from an adult with an advanced solid tumor such as melanoma, head and neck, liver or kidney cancer. The nucleotides are TGTGCCACCAGCAGAGATCAGGGCCTGGAGACCCAGTACTTC. Its protein is CATSRDQGLETQYF. Reference TRBV15 and TRBJ2-5 genes cover what lies past the CDR3, so the full variable domain is DAMVIQNPRYQVTQFGKPVTLSCSQTLNHNVMYWYQQKSSQAPKLLFHYYDKDFNNEADTPDNFQSRRPNTSFCFLDIRSPGLGDTAMYLCATSRDQGLETQYFGPGTRLLVL.